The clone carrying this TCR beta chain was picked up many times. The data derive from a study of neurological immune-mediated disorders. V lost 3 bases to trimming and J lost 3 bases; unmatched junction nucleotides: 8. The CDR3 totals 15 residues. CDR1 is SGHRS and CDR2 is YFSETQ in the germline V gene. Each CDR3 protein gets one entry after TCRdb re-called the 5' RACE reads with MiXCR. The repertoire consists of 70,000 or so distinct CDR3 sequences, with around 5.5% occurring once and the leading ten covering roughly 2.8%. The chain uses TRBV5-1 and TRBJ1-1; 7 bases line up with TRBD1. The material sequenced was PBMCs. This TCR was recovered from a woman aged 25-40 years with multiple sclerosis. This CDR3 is CASSWGDRPYTEAFF. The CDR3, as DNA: TGCGCCAGCAGCTGGGGGGACAGACCTTACACTGAAGCTTTCTTT.